The next 17 T cell receptor beta chains were all read from a single sample in a study of TIL therapy for anti-PD-1-resistant metastatic lung cancer. This was the immunoSEQ v3 assay. This table comes from immunoSEQ multiplex PCR, and its TCRdb copy is limited to in-frame clones, with some not included. This sample carries about 21,000 clones, 60% to 80% of them seen once, and the ten largest clones take nearly 2%. The time point is: pre-treatment sample, taken before nivolumab and TIL therapy. This specimen consisted of blood, obtained at baseline. Every receptor here comes from a person aged 25 to 85 with non-small cell lung cancer.

The V and J genes are TRBV28 and TRBJ1-2; D is unresolved. Trimming removed 1 base from V and 4 bases from J, with 7 bases in between. Germline values: CDR1 MDHEN, CDR2 SYDVKM. The CDR3 is made up of 13 amino acids. In nucleotides, the CDR3 is TGTGCCAGCAGTTTATTGGGGATCTATGGCTACACCTTC. This sequence encodes CASSLLGIYGYTF.

The gene calls are TRBV6-5 and TRBJ2-7, with a possible D match to TRBD2 (6 bases). The CDR3 has 13 amino acids. The V end was cut by 6 bases, the J end by 0 bases, with 9 bases between. Per germline, CDR1 MNHEY and CDR2 SVGAGI. The CDR3 spells CASRIAVSYEQYF. The CDR3 nucleotides read TGTGCCAGCAGGATAGCGGTCTCCTACGAGCAGTACTTC.

This clone was seen a handful of times. The V call is TRBV3-1 (or the pseudogene TRBV3-2), the J call TRBJ1-4, with D possibly being TRBD1 (5 bases). The CDR3 sequence is 12 residues long. CDR1 is LGHDT and CDR2 is YNNKEL in the germline V gene (reference sequence). V lost 1 base to trimming and J lost 10 bases, with 7 bases between them. This CDR3 is CASSQARGKLFF. The CDR3 DNA follows: TGTGCCAGCAGCCAAGCGAGGGGAAAACTGTTTTTT.

This clone was seen a handful of times. The genes are TRBV19 and TRBJ1-2; 7 positions agree with TRBD1. Per germline, CDR1 LNHDA and CDR2 SQIVND (reference sequence). The CDR3 is 15 amino acids. V shed 3 bases and J 2 bases; nucleotides not matched to a gene: 6. CDR3 in amino acids: CASSMTGFANYGYTF. In DNA form, the CDR3 reads TGTGCCAGTAGTATGACAGGGTTCGCGAACTATGGCTACACCTTC.

This chain uses TRBV7-9 with TRBJ2-6, with D possibly TRBD2 on 5 matching bases. V lost 5 bases and J 2 bases, leaving 10 bases between the germline ends. CDR1 and CDR2 from the germline V gene are SEHNR and FQNEAQ (reference sequence). The CDR3 sequence is 15 residues long. The CDR3 DNA follows: TGTGCCAGCAGCCGCTCCGGGGCTGGGGCCAACGTCCTGACTTTC. It translates to CASSRSGAGANVLTF.

The CDR3 DNA follows: TGTGCCAGCAGTTACTCCCCCGAGACCCTCACAGATACGCAGTATTTT. Protein product: CASSYSPETLTDTQYF. The gene calls are TRBV6-5 and TRBJ2-3; no firm D call. The CDR3 spans 16 residues. Germline CDR1 and CDR2: MNHEY and SVGAGI. Trimming cost V 0 bases and J 2 bases, with 12 bases left between them.

The chain links TRBV9 to TRBJ2-3; D may be TRBD1 (6 bases). V was shortened by 4 bases and J by 2 bases, with 11 bases between the two germline ends. The CDR3 spans 14 residues. CDR1 is SGDLS and CDR2 is YYNGEE in the germline V gene. CDR3 bases: TGTGCCAGCAGCAATACAGGGAACACAGATACGCAGTATTTT. Translated: CASSNTGNTDTQYF.

The chain joins TRBV11-3 to TRBJ1-5; tentative D call: TRBD1 (5 bases). Trimming removed 5 bases at V and 6 bases at J, with 17 bases between. The CDR3 has 15 amino acids. Germline V gives CDR1 SGHNT, CDR2 YENEEA. In DNA, the CDR3 is TGTGCCAGCAGCCGACTCAGGCGGGGGAGTCAGCCCCAGCATTTT. Residues: CASSRLRRGSQPQHF.

The genes are TRBV29-1 and TRBJ2-3; D might be TRBD1 (6 bases). The CDR3 totals 14 residues. The germline V and J ends were trimmed by 3 bases and 3 bases, with 13 bases remaining between them. Germline V gene lookup returns CDR1 SQVTM and CDR2 ANQGSEA. The CDR3: CSVDGGLGTDTQYF. CDR3 DNA: TGCAGCGTTGATGGGGGCTTGGGGACAGATACGCAGTATTTT.

This rearrangement joins TRBV29-1 to TRBJ2-5; D might be TRBD1 (5 bases). With 6 bases removed from V and 7 bases from J, the gap between germline ends came to 12 bases. The CDR3 has 11 residues. Germline assignment: CDR1 SQVTM and CDR2 ANQGSEA. CDR3 protein: CSVTEGATQYF. CDR3 DNA: TGCAGCGTGACGGAAGGGGCGACCCAGTACTTC.

This clone was seen just once. The chain has TRBV30 and TRBJ1-1; the D is unclear. This CDR3 is 11 amino acids long. Per germline, CDR1 GTSNPN and CDR2 SVGIG (reference sequence). V was clipped by 2 bases and J by 7 bases, with 8 bases between them. The CDR3 nucleotides read TGTGCCTGGAGTTGGGAGGGTGAAGCTTTCTTT. Translation gives CAWSWEGEAFF.

The V and J genes are TRBV4-1 and TRBJ2-2; 11 bases match TRBD2. With V trimmed by 5 bases and J by 6 bases, 8 bases remained unmatched. The germline CDR1 and CDR2 sequences are MGHRA and YSYEKL. This CDR3 spans 16 amino acids. In DNA form, the CDR3 reads TGCGCCAGCAGCGTAGCGGGGGGGCTTTCATCCGGGGAGCTGTTTTTT. This gives the protein CASSVAGGLSSGELFF.

This chain uses TRBV6-1 with TRBJ2-5; 12 bases are shared with TRBD2. The CDR3 length is 17 residues. The ends lost 0 bases at V and 5 bases at J; junction bases unmatched: 7. The germline V gene encodes CDR1 MNHNS and CDR2 SASEGT. The DNA of the CDR3 is TGTGCCAGCAGTGAAGCCCTACTAGCGGGAGGAATGGAGACCCAGTACTTC. Its protein is CASSEALLAGGMETQYF.

The chain carries TRBV6-1 and TRBJ2-7, with 11 bases that match TRBD2. CDR3 length: 14 residues. The trim removed 1 base at V and 4 bases at J, leaving 0 bases unmatched. In germline, CDR1 is MNHNS, CDR2 SASEGT. The CDR3 loop reads CASSEVAGGYEQYF. The CDR3 DNA reads as TGTGCCAGCAGTGAAGTAGCGGGAGGGTACGAGCAGTACTTC.

With respect to this clone: The identical CDR3 is also encoded by other nucleotide sequences in the sample. CDR3 protein: CASSPDRNYGYTF. The CDR3 bases are TGTGCCAGCAGCCCGGACAGAAACTATGGCTACACCTTC. V and J are TRBV5-4 and TRBJ1-2; D possibly corresponds to TRBD1 (6 bases). V was cut by 4 bases and J by 2 bases, with 9 bases left in between. The germline V gene encodes CDR1 SGHNT and CDR2 YYREEE (reference sequence). The CDR3 extends over 13 amino acids.

The chain joins TRBV12-3 or TRBV12-4 to TRBJ2-5; D is undetermined. Deletions cut 3 bases from V and 1 base from J, with 3 bases between. This CDR3 has 12 residues. The CDR3 nucleotides are TGTGCCAGCAGTTTCGTCCAAGAGACCCAGTACTTC. Its translation: CASSFVQETQYF.

This clone was picked up a small number of times. The rearrangement joins TRBV30 to TRBJ2-2; no clear D gene. The length of the CDR3 is 12 residues. The V and J ends lost 0 bases and 5 bases respectively, with 4 bases between them. Germline CDR1 is GTSNPN and CDR2 is SVGIG (reference sequence). The chain's CDR3 is CAWSVWTGELFF. The CDR3 coding sequence is TGTGCCTGGAGTGTTTGGACCGGGGAGCTGTTTTTT.